Following are 10 T cell receptor beta chains from one sample sequenced in a study of Ad26.COV2.S vaccination and SARS-CoV-2 variants. Some clones are missing from TCRdb's copy, which holds only in-frame ones; the method was immunoSEQ multiplex PCR. The sample shows 300,000 to 450,000 clones, about 85% of them seen only once. Treatment described: some 20 received Ad26.COV2.S at low or high dose, single or two shots; roughly five received placebo; per-sample allocation not given. Sampling took place 63 days after the first vaccine or placebo injection. The sequencing used peripheral blood, collected in a trial of Ad26.COV2.S vaccine versus placebo. The receptor source for this set is a person aged 18-65 years who received the Ad26.COV2.S COVID-19 vaccine or a placebo.

This chain connects TRBV19 to TRBJ2-5, with a weak D call TRBD1 (6 bases). CDR1 is LNHDA, CDR2 SQIVND, per germline (reference sequence). Trimming shortened V by 2 bases and J by 4 bases, and 17 bases separated the two germline ends. This CDR3 is built from 16 residues. The CDR3 bases are TGTGCCAGTAGTATACTGGGGGCAGCCGGCAGAGAGACCCAGTACTTC. It is translated as CASSILGAAGRETQYF.

The chain uses TRBV5-1 and TRBJ2-1; 9 bases fit TRBD1. This CDR3 contains 15 residues. V lost 2 bases and J lost 6; bases outside the gene matches: 6. Germline CDR1 SGHRS, CDR2 YFSETQ. CDR3 amino acids: CASSLGTGSFNEQFF. The CDR3 DNA is TGCGCCAGCAGCTTAGGGACAGGGTCGTTCAATGAGCAGTTCTTC. The entire variable domain, with the rest obtained from reference TRBV5-1 and TRBJ2-1, is as follows: KAGVTQTPRYLIKTRGQQVTLSCSPISGHRSVSWYQQTPGQGLQFLFEYFSETQRNKGNFPGRFSGRQFSNSRSEMNVSTLELGDSALYLCASSLGTGSFNEQFFGPGTRLTVL.

The chain is built from TRBV5-1 and TRBJ1-4; 11 nucleotides line up with TRBD1. Germline-derived CDR1 and CDR2 are SGHRS and YFSETQ. The CDR3 consists of 15 residues. Unmatched junction bases numbered 6, after V lost 4 bases and J lost 7 bases. The CDR3 coding sequence is TGCGCCAGCAGCCCGGAGGGGACAGGGGGTGAAAAACTGTTTTTT. Encoded protein: CASSPEGTGGEKLFF.

This clone has at least ten counts. The chain has TRBV5-6 and TRBJ1-2; D may be TRBD1 (5 bases). Germline CDR1 is SGHDT and CDR2 is YYEEEE. Trimming left V 4 bases short and J 6 bases short, with 22 bases between. The CDR3 loop spans 16 amino acids. The CDR3 here is CASSADLIEGRDGYTF. The CDR3 DNA is TGTGCCAGCAGCGCCGACTTGATCGAGGGGCGGGATGGCTACACCTTC.

V usage is TRBV5-8 and J usage is TRBJ1-1; no reliable D call. Trimming left V 3 bases short and J 4 bases short, with 10 bases between. Germline CDR1 and CDR2: SGHTS and YDEGEE. CDR3 size: 13 residues. In DNA form, the CDR3 reads TGTGCCAGCAGCTACCCTGTTACCACTGAAGCTTTCTTT. Its translation: CASSYPVTTEAFF. Looking up the rest from reference TRBV5-8 and TRBJ1-1 gives the full variable domain: EAGVTQSPTHLIKTRGQQATLRCSPISGHTSVYWYQQALGLGLQFLLWYDEGEERNRGNFPPRFSGRQFPNYSSELNVNALELEDSALYLCASSYPVTTEAFFGQGTRLTVV.

In its sample, this clone was seen once. The rearrangement joins TRBV6-2 or TRBV6-3 to TRBJ2-1; 8 bases are shared with TRBD2. Per germline, CDR1 MNHEY and CDR2 SVGEGT. Trimming removed 2 bases from V and 6 bases from J; junction bases left unmatched: 9. The CDR3 spans 16 residues. The CDR3 sequence is CASSYPFRGGVNEQFF. The CDR3 DNA reads TGTGCCAGCAGTTACCCTTTCCGGGGGGGTGTCAATGAGCAGTTCTTC.

A word on this clone: At the DNA level, this CDR3 is encoded by other sequences in the same sample as well. The chain combines TRBV20-1 with TRBJ2-7, with TRBD1 matching 7 bases. Germline V gene sequence: CDR1 DFQATT, CDR2 SNEGSKA (reference sequence). This CDR3 contains 11 residues. The J segment lost 6 bases and the V segment lost 4 bases, leaving 3 bases of the junction unmatched. The CDR3 coding sequence is TGCAGTGCTACTACAGGGGTCGAGCAGTACTTC. Amino acid sequence: CSATTGVEQYF.

This clone was counted only a few times. The chain is built from TRBV6-2 or TRBV6-3 and TRBJ1-2; 9 bases fit TRBD1. The CDR3 spans 18 residues. V trimming: 0 bases; J trimming: 4 bases; junction bases outside the gene matches: 12. The germline V gene encodes CDR1 MNHEY and CDR2 SVGEGT. The CDR3, as DNA: TGTGCCAGCAGTTACTCGCAGGGACAGGGCCCCATGACCTATGGCTACACCTTC. Encoded protein: CASSYSQGQGPMTYGYTF.

This clone was seen once. The rearrangement joins TRBV19 to TRBJ1-2; D is unresolved. Trimming took off 3 bases at V and 4 bases at J, with 9 bases between the two ends. The CDR3 loop spans 13 amino acids. Germline V gene data show CDR1 as LNHDA and CDR2 as SQIVND (reference sequence). The CDR3 region is CASSIGHLYGYTF. DNA for the CDR3: TGTGCCAGTAGTATCGGGCACCTCTATGGCTACACCTTC.

V gene TRBV27 combines with J gene TRBJ2-7; D uncertain. Trimming removed 6 bases at V and 6 bases at J, with 6 bases between. The CDR3 is made up of 10 amino acids. Germline CDR1 and CDR2: MNHEY and SMNVEV (reference sequence). The CDR3 sequence is CASSPPEQYF. As DNA, the CDR3 is TGTGCCAGCAGCCCCCCCGAGCAGTACTTC.